This T cell receptor beta chain was identified during a study of CD8 T cells in Susac syndrome. Controls matched for sex and age were healthy donors. The CDR3 consists of 10 residues. The V gene's germline CDR1 is GTSNPN and CDR2 SVGIG (reference sequence). V lost 2 bases and J lost 8, with 4 bases in between. Reverse transcription of 0.5 to 1 ug RNA used random hexamers. Amplification of the TCR beta CDR3 was carried out by immunoSEQ multiplex PCR, which spanned a total of 54 Vbeta and 13 Jbeta segments. TCRdb reprocessed the immunoSEQ multiplex PCR reads with MiXCR, giving one entry per CDR3 protein. Of some 150,000 distinct CDR3 sequences in the sample, over 85% were seen once.

The origin of this receptor is a human donor in good health. The V and J genes are TRBV30 and TRBJ2-1; D remains unclear. The source material was CD8+ T cells from PBMCs. The CDR3 DNA reads TGTGCCTGGAGTTTGGATGAGCAGTTCTTC. Protein sequence: CAWSLDEQFF.